A selection of T cell receptor beta chains follows, all from one sample in a study of blood T cell repertoires in COVID-19. Profiled with immunoSEQ multiplex PCR; TCRdb holds only in-frame clones, not every one. Here the sample spans more than 60,000 clones, around 89% being singletons. The sequenced sample consisted of peripheral blood. All receptors derive from a man aged 45-65 years with acute or convalescent COVID-19. The CDR3 runs from the conserved cysteine through the conserved F or W. The D gene is left open where the match is weak. Size tells how often a clone was seen (once, few, many) or the class of an expanded clone, and some rows leave it out.

J | D | V | size | CDR3 | DNA
TRBJ1-2 | . | TRBV27 | . | CASSPYNLQGRGYTF | TGTGCCAGCAGTCCATATAACCTACAGGGAAGGGGCTACACCTTC
TRBJ2-7 | . | TRBV5-6 | . | CASSRLTSNFAEQYF | TGTGCCAGCAGTCGACTGACTAGTAATTTCGCCGAGCAGTACTTC
TRBJ2-6 | TRBD1 | TRBV27 | . | CASSGTGGFGANVLTF | TGTGCCAGCAGTGGGACAGGGGGCTTTGGGGCCAACGTCCTGACTTTC
TRBJ2-5 | TRBD1 | TRBV5-1 | . | CASRLGVQGTPQETQYF | TGCGCCAGCAGGTTGGGGGTACAGGGGACCCCTCAAGAGACCCAGTACTTC
TRBJ2-2 | TRBD2 | TRBV13 | . | CASSRGLAGADTGELFF | TGTGCCAGCAGCCGGGGACTAGCGGGAGCGGACACCGGGGAGCTGTTTTTT
TRBJ2-1 | . | TRBV13 | . | CASSFPSGSNNEQFF | TGTGCCAGCAGCTTCCCAAGCGGGTCCAACAATGAGCAGTTCTTC
TRBJ2-1 | TRBD2 | TRBV4-1 | once | CASSQSSGGYNEQFF | TGCGCCAGCAGCCAGTCTAGCGGGGGCTACAATGAGCAGTTCTTC
TRBJ2-1 | TRBD2 | TRBV12-5 | . | CASGLEVAGGINEQFF | TGTGCTAGTGGTTTGGAAGTAGCGGGAGGTATAAATGAGCAGTTCTTC
TRBJ1-1 | TRBD1 | TRBV11-3 | once | CASSLKYWGTETMNTEAFF | TGTGCCAGCAGCTTAAAATATTGGGGGACAGAAACCATGAACACTGAAGCTTTCTTT
TRBJ1-4 | TRBD1 | TRBV7-2 | . | CASRPDRGPVEKLFF | TGTGCCAGCAGACCAGACAGGGGGCCTGTTGAAAAACTGTTTTTT
TRBJ2-1 | TRBD2 | TRBV6-6 | . | CASSFGTRGGNEQFF | TGTGCCAGCAGTTTCGGGACTAGAGGGGGGAATGAGCAGTTCTTC
TRBJ2-7 | TRBD2 | TRBV5-4 | once | CASRPGTSGIITYEQYF | TGTGCCAGCCGGCCCGGGACTAGCGGGATAATAACCTACGAGCAGTACTTC
TRBJ2-3 | TRBD2 | TRBV29-1 | . | CSVDLAEPHGTQYF | TGCAGCGTTGATCTAGCGGAACCCCATGGTACGCAGTATTTT
TRBJ2-3 | TRBD2 | TRBV7-9 | . | CASSARTSGRGDTQYF | TGTGCCAGCAGCGCCCGGACTAGCGGACGAGGGGATACGCAGTATTTT
TRBJ2-1 | TRBD2 | TRBV29-1 | once | CSVVGTRRTSYNEQFF | TGCAGCGTTGTAGGGACTAGGAGAACCTCCTACAATGAGCAGTTCTTC
TRBJ2-2 | TRBD2 | TRBV7-2 | . | CASSLGLLAGAGELFF | TGTGCCAGCAGCTTGGGGCTTCTAGCGGGAGCCGGGGAGCTGTTTTTT
TRBJ2-1 | . | TRBV18 | . | CASSTGSDEQFF | TGTGCCAGCTCAACAGGGAGCGATGAGCAGTTCTTC
TRBJ1-1 | . | TRBV16 | few | CASSQMYGNTEAFF | TGTGCCAGCAGCCAGATGTACGGGAACACTGAAGCTTTCTTT
TRBJ1-4 | . | TRBV6-5 | . | CASSYRGNEKLFF | TGTGCCAGCAGTTACAGGGGAAATGAAAAACTGTTTTTT
TRBJ2-7 | . | TRBV15 | few | CATSRGSFEQYF | TGTGCCACCAGCAGAGGTTCGTTCGAGCAGTACTTC
TRBJ1-5 | TRBD1 | TRBV19 | . | CASSWGTGGMGNQPQHF | TGTGCCAGTAGCTGGGGGACAGGGGGCATGGGCAATCAGCCCCAGCATTTT